The next 26 T cell receptor beta chains were all read from a single sample in a study of cytomegalovirus exposure and HLA in healthy donors. PCR employed 60 Vbeta and 13 Jbeta primers. The table came from immunoSEQ multiplex PCR; TCRdb's copy has only in-frame clones and leaves some out. The sample has 120,000 or so clones, under 12% seen once. Sequencing input: PBMCs. These receptors were taken from a woman under 30 in good health and CMV-seropositive.

V usage is TRBV4-2 and J usage is TRBJ2-7, with TRBD2 identical over 7 bases. Unmatched junction bases numbered 7, after V lost 3 bases and J lost 2 bases. The germline V gene encodes CDR1 LGHNA and CDR2 YNFKEQ. The CDR3 length is 15 residues. The chain's CDR3 is CASSHPSGGAYEQYF. The CDR3 DNA is TGTGCCAGCAGCCACCCATCGGGAGGTGCCTACGAGCAGTACTTC.

The sample holds a few counts of this clone. V usage is TRBV5-4 and J usage is TRBJ2-3; tentative D call: TRBD1 (5 bases). The CDR3 is made up of 10 amino acids. V lost 6 bases and J 7 bases, leaving 6 bases between the germline ends. Germline values: CDR1 SGHNT, CDR2 YYREEE (reference sequence). CDR3 sequence: CASKGHTQYF. The DNA for the CDR3 is TGTGCCAGCAAGGGGCATACGCAGTATTTT.

This clone turned up a few times. Here the CDR3 reads CAISDQGVDEAFF. CDR3 coding DNA: TGTGCCATCAGTGATCAAGGGGTGGATGAAGCTTTCTTT. The chain is built from TRBV10-3 and TRBJ1-1; perhaps TRBD1 as D (5 bases). V lost 3 bases and J lost 7, with 12 bases in between. This CDR3 region has 13 residues. Germline values: CDR1 ENHRY, CDR2 SYGVKD.

A few counts support this clone. The CDR3 DNA reads as TGTGCCAGCAGCGTAGATACAGCGAACACTGAAGCTTTCTTT. This translates into CASSVDTANTEAFF. The rearrangement joins TRBV9 to TRBJ1-1; D ambiguous. V lost 0 bases and J 1 base, leaving 7 bases between the germline ends. Germline V lookup: CDR1 SGDLS, CDR2 YYNGEE. The CDR3 runs to 14 residues. Full variable domain (rest looked up from reference TRBV9 and TRBJ1-1): DSGVTQTPKHLITATGQRVTLRCSPRSGDLSVYWYQQSLDQGLQFLIQYYNGEERAKGNILERFSAQQFPDLHSELNLSSLELGDSALYFCASSVDTANTEAFFGQGTRLTVV.

The chain joins TRBV19 to TRBJ2-7; the D gene is possibly TRBD2 (6 bases). Trimming took 3 bases from V and 0 from J, leaving 18 bases between them. Germline-derived CDR1 and CDR2 are LNHDA and SQIVND (reference sequence). The CDR3 is 17 residues long. CDR3 residues: CASSIFFSRGDSYEQYF. The CDR3 nucleotides read TGTGCCAGTAGTATTTTTTTTTCCCGCGGGGACTCCTACGAGCAGTACTTC.

This clone was observed a handful of times. The chain uses TRBV4-2 and TRBJ2-1; 11 nucleotides agree with TRBD2. Germline V gives CDR1 LGHNA, CDR2 YNFKEQ. The CDR3 extends over 16 amino acids. V gave up 0 bases and J gave up 9 bases; unmatched junction bases: 7. CDR3 sequence reads: CASSQDTSGSGGEQFF. In DNA, the CDR3 is TGTGCCAGCAGCCAAGATACTAGCGGGAGCGGGGGTGAGCAGTTCTTC.

The table lists this clone with a few counts. The chain couples TRBV30 to TRBJ2-7, with 11 positions matching TRBD2. CDR1 is GTSNPN, CDR2 SVGIG, per germline (reference sequence). This CDR3 comprises 15 residues. The trim removed 2 bases at V and 5 bases at J, leaving 8 bases unmatched. CDR3 sequence reads: CAWSPGLAGRNEQYF. DNA for the CDR3: TGTGCCTGGAGTCCTGGACTAGCGGGCCGCAACGAGCAGTACTTC.

This clone appeared a few times. This chain links TRBV4-1 with TRBJ2-7; TRBD1 aligns across 7 bases. The length of the CDR3 is 15 residues. CDR1 is MGHRA, CDR2 YSYEKL, per germline. V was pared by 0 bases and J by 4 bases, with 6 bases of the junction left unmatched. CDR3 residues: CASSQELTGLYEQYF. The CDR3 nucleotides are TGCGCCAGCAGCCAAGAGTTGACAGGGTTATACGAGCAGTACTTC.

The chain combines TRBV7-2 with TRBJ2-1, with D unclear. This CDR3 comprises 12 residues. The germline V and J ends were trimmed by 5 bases and 4 bases, with 6 bases remaining between them. Germline values: CDR1 SGHTA, CDR2 FQGNSA. The CDR3 region has the DNA TGTGCCAGCAGCCCAGGATACAATGAGCAGTTCTTC. It specifies CASSPGYNEQFF. The full variable domain, with the rest looked up from reference TRBV7-2 and TRBJ2-1, is GAGVSQSPSNKVTEKGKDVELRCDPISGHTALYWYRQSLGQGLEFLIYFQGNSAPDKSGLPSDRFSAERTGGSVSTLTIQRTQQEDSAVYLCASSPGYNEQFFGPGTRLTVL.

The chain carries TRBV5-4 and TRBJ1-2; D perhaps matches TRBD1 (6 bases). The V end was cut by 0 bases, the J end by 8 bases, with 20 bases between. This CDR3 contains 16 residues. Per the germline V gene, CDR1 is SGHNT and CDR2 is YYREEE (reference sequence). CDR3 in amino acids: CASSLDRDIDIRGYTF. In DNA, the CDR3 is TGTGCCAGCAGCTTGGATAGGGACATCGATATACGGGGCTACACCTTC.

This clone was seen a handful of times. The rearrangement joins TRBV7-6 to TRBJ2-3, with 8 bases fitting TRBD2. CDR1 is SGHVS and CDR2 is FNYEAQ in the germline V gene. The V segment lost 5 bases and the J segment 1 base; nucleotides outside the gene matches: 2. The CDR3 is 14 residues long. The CDR3 loop is CASSRAGGTDTQYF. CDR3 DNA: TGTGCCAGCAGCCGAGCGGGAGGCACAGATACGCAGTATTTT.

The rearrangement links TRBV25-1 to TRBJ1-5; D remains ambiguous. Germline V gene sequence: CDR1 MGHDK, CDR2 SYGVNS. V lost 4 bases and J lost 4, with 11 bases in between. CDR3 length: 14 amino acids. In DNA form, the CDR3 reads TGTGCCAGCAGTGCGGAAAGGGAGAATCAGCCCCAGCATTTT. This translates into CASSAERENQPQHF. Together with reference TRBV25-1 and TRBJ1-5, the CDR3 gives the full variable domain: EADIYQTPRYLVIGTGKKITLECSQTMGHDKMYWYQQDPGMELHLIHYSYGVNSTEKGDLSSESTVSRIRTEHFPLTLESARPSHTSQYLCASSAERENQPQHFGDGTRLSIL.

This rearrangement joins TRBV6-1 to TRBJ2-3; possibly TRBD2 for D (5 bases). The V and J ends lost 2 bases and 3 bases respectively, with 9 bases between them. In germline, CDR1 is MNHNS, CDR2 SASEGT. The CDR3 covers 14 residues. CDR3 nucleotides: TGTGCCAGCAGTGAATATGACTATACAGATACGCAGTATTTT. Translating gives CASSEYDYTDTQYF.

The rearrangement joins TRBV30 to TRBJ1-1; D gene ambiguous. Germline lookup yields CDR1 GTSNPN and CDR2 SVGIG (reference sequence). The V gene lost 0 bases and the J gene lost 5 bases, with 16 bases spanning the gap. The length of the CDR3 is 15 residues. CDR3 residues: CAWSVIALTGTEAFF. Here the CDR3 DNA reads TGTGCCTGGAGTGTAATCGCTCTCACGGGGACTGAAGCTTTCTTT.

This rearrangement joins TRBV28 to TRBJ1-1; TRBD1 matches at 10 bases. The germline V gene has CDR1 MDHEN and CDR2 SYDVKM. The CDR3 is 15 amino acids. Trimming cost V 10 bases and J 2 bases; bases outside gene matches: 10. The CDR3 coding sequence is TGTGCCACCCTCCTGGGGACAGGGGCCAACACTGAAGCTTTCTTT. Protein sequence: CATLLGTGANTEAFF.

This clone was counted between two and nine times. The chain joins TRBV4-1 to TRBJ2-5; 8 nucleotides align to TRBD2. CDR1 is MGHRA, CDR2 YSYEKL, per germline. CDR3 length: 14 amino acids. The J segment lost 13 bases and the V segment lost 4 bases, leaving 14 bases of the junction unmatched. This CDR3 reads CASSPTFDGTSLYF. CDR3 DNA sequence: TGCGCCAGCAGCCCCACGTTCGACGGGACTAGTCTGTACTTC.

This clone was counted between two and nine times. V usage is TRBV10-3 and J usage is TRBJ1-3; D not certain. The germline CDR1 and CDR2 sequences are ENHRY and SYGVKD. Trimming stripped 7 bases from V and 1 base from J, with 8 bases between. CDR3 length: 13 amino acids. The CDR3 region has the DNA TGTGCCATCATGGGCGCTTCTGGAAACACCATATATTTT. This encodes CAIMGASGNTIYF.

In this sample, this clone turned up a few times. The V and J genes are TRBV19 and TRBJ2-2; TRBD1 aligns across 8 bases. The germline CDR1 and CDR2 sequences are LNHDA and SQIVND (reference sequence). The CDR3 spans 14 residues. V shed 6 bases, J shed 1 base, and the junction held 1 base outside the gene matches. The CDR3 DNA reads as TGTGCCAGTAGGGGACAGGAGAACACCGGGGAGCTGTTTTTT. As protein: CASRGQENTGELFF.

The gene calls are TRBV6-6 and TRBJ1-3; D is perhaps TRBD1 (6 bases). The CDR3 sequence is 15 residues long. Germline CDR1 MNHNY, CDR2 SVGAGI (reference sequence). Trimming took off 6 bases at V and 1 base at J, with 13 bases between the two ends. The CDR3 reads CASSSLGASGNTIYF. CDR3 DNA sequence: TGTGCCAGCAGCTCCCTGGGGGCTTCTGGAAACACCATATATTTT.

This clone was found a few times. The chain is built from TRBV30 and TRBJ2-7, with a tentative D call TRBD2 (6 bases). Looked up from germline, CDR1 is GTSNPN and CDR2 is SVGIG (reference sequence). The CDR3 is 14 residues long. V was shortened by 0 bases and J by 4 bases, with 13 bases between the two germline ends. Here the CDR3 DNA reads TGTGCCTGGAGTGTAGGCGGGAAGGGGTACGAGCAGTACTTC. Amino acids: CAWSVGGKGYEQYF.

This clone was detected a few times. The chain couples TRBV7-6 to TRBJ2-2; 8 bases are shared with TRBD1. The junction had 3 bases not matched to a gene; V was cut back by 5 bases and J by 1 base. Looked up from germline, CDR1 is SGHVS and CDR2 is FNYEAQ. This CDR3 is 15 amino acids long. The CDR3 here is CASSQGQGNTGELFF. In DNA, the CDR3 is TGTGCCAGCAGCCAAGGACAGGGGAACACCGGGGAGCTGTTTTTT.

The CDR3 nucleotides are TGTGCCAGCCGGGACAGGGACTATGGCTACACCTTC. This encodes CASRDRDYGYTF. This rearrangement joins TRBV2 to TRBJ1-2; 9 bases map to TRBD1. V shed 8 bases and J 3 bases; nucleotides not matched to a gene: 1. CDR1 is SNHLY and CDR2 is FYNNEI in the germline V gene. This CDR3 has 12 amino acids.

This clone was detected a few times. J is TRBJ1-1 and V is TRBV10-3; D might be TRBD1 (5 bases). Germline CDR1 and CDR2: ENHRY and SYGVKD. The germline V and J ends were trimmed by 7 bases and 1 base, with 19 bases remaining between them. The CDR3 contains 16 residues. CDR3 residues: CAITDGHDAQNTEAFF. The DNA of the CDR3 is TGTGCCATCACCGACGGACACGACGCCCAGAACACTGAAGCTTTCTTT.

A few counts support this clone. This rearrangement joins TRBV5-4 to TRBJ2-6, with 8 bases identical to TRBD1. Germline V gene sequence: CDR1 SGHNT, CDR2 YYREEE (reference sequence). The CDR3 extends over 17 amino acids. Trimming took 0 bases from V and 3 from J; bases not matched to a gene: 5. CDR3: CASSLEAGGVGANVLTF. The CDR3 DNA sequence: TGTGCCAGCAGCTTGGAGGCAGGGGGCGTTGGGGCCAACGTCCTGACTTTC.

V and J are TRBV7-8 and TRBJ2-4; 7 positions agree with TRBD2. The V and J ends lost 5 bases and 9 bases, in that order; junction bases with no gene match: 13. The germline gives CDR1 SGHVS, CDR2 FQNEAQ. The CDR3 runs to 15 residues. The CDR3 nucleotides are TGTGCCAGCAGCCAGCGGGACTCCCTAGAGAGCATTCAGTACTTC. Translation gives CASSQRDSLESIQYF.

This clone has a handful of counts. CDR3 amino acids: CASSMTPTGTVNTEAFF. The CDR3 DNA is TGTGCCAGCAGCATGACGCCTACCGGGACAGTGAACACTGAAGCTTTCTTT. The chain has TRBV5-6 and TRBJ1-1; 7 nucleotides agree with TRBD1. The length of the CDR3 is 17 residues. The V gene end was trimmed by 4 bases and the J gene end by 0 bases; junction bases not matched to a gene: 12. CDR1 and CDR2 from the germline V gene are SGHDT and YYEEEE.